This T cell receptor beta chain was retrieved from a study of T cells after yellow fever vaccination. Study-wide points: Practically every clonotype that responded to the vaccine could not be detected in sorted memory subsets on day 0.

This CDR3 has 14 amino acids. From germline, CDR1 is SNHLY and CDR2 FYNNEI. With V trimmed by 6 bases and J by 0 bases, 2 bases remained unmatched. This clonotype was seen many times. TCRdb reanalysed the 5' RACE reads using MiXCR and keeps one entry per CDR3 protein. The sample holds 15,000 or so distinct CDR3 sequences; over 3.5% are singletons and the top ten take over 0.4%. This chain joins TRBV2 and TRBJ2-1; 7 nucleotides line up with TRBD1. This clonotype was obtained from a man aged 25 to 45 who received the YFV17D yellow fever vaccine. The source material was PBMCs, either bulk or a sorted T-cell subset (CD4+, CD8+, memory, or dextramer-sorted; not recorded which), sampled 15 days after the yellow fever booster vaccination. The DNA for the CDR3 is TGTGCCAGCAGGAGGGACAGCTCCTACAATGAGCAGTTCTTC. Its translation: CASRRDSSYNEQFF.